Presented here are 28 T cell receptor beta chains from one specimen sequenced in a study of blood T cell repertoires in COVID-19. Profiling relied on immunoSEQ multiplex PCR, and the TCRdb table lists in-frame clones only, not all of them. The table includes 70,000 or so clones, about 91% detected once. Specimen: peripheral blood. The receptors were sampled from a woman between 50 and 59 years old with acute or convalescent COVID-19.

The chain couples TRBV7-8 to TRBJ2-1; TRBD2 aligns across 9 bases. CDR3 length equals 18 residues. Germline V gives CDR1 SGHVS, CDR2 FQNEAQ. J was trimmed by 3 bases and V by 4 bases; bases with no gene match: 13. The CDR3 sequence: CASSSGLAVRKRYNEQFF. In DNA, the CDR3 is TGTGCCAGCAGCTCGGGACTAGCAGTTAGAAAACGCTACAATGAGCAGTTCTTC.

The chain is built from TRBV27 and TRBJ1-5; 9 bases are shared with TRBD1. The germline CDR1 and CDR2 sequences are MNHEY and SMNVEV (reference sequence). The CDR3 sequence is 14 residues long. V lost 6 bases to trimming and J lost 4 bases; unmatched junction nucleotides: 4. CDR3 bases: TGTGCCAGCAGATCCGGGACAGGGAATCAGCCCCAGCATTTT. Protein product: CASRSGTGNQPQHF.

CDR3 DNA: TGTGCCGCCGGGACAGGGTACCAAAAACTGTTTTTT. This gives the protein CAAGTGYQKLFF. V gene TRBV7-9 combines with J gene TRBJ1-4, with 9 bases lining up with TRBD1. The CDR3 consists of 12 residues. Trimming removed 11 bases from V and 9 bases from J; junction bases left unmatched: 7. CDR1 and CDR2 (germline): SEHNR, FQNEAQ (reference sequence).

The CDR3: CASSPRTEPDTEAFF. The CDR3 DNA reads TGTGCCAGCAGTCCACGGACAGAACCGGACACTGAAGCTTTCTTT. V gene TRBV27 combines with J gene TRBJ1-1; possible D gene TRBD1, 6 bases. V dropped 5 bases and J dropped 3 bases, with 16 bases sitting between them. The CDR3 consists of 15 residues. Germline assignment: CDR1 MNHEY and CDR2 SMNVEV (reference sequence).

The chain combines TRBV4-1 with TRBJ2-2; a possible D gene is TRBD1 (5 bases). The ends were cut back, 3 bases at V and 7 bases at J, with 12 bases in the middle. Germline CDR1 MGHRA, CDR2 YSYEKL. The CDR3 loop spans 14 amino acids. CDR3 residues: CASSHPLQGGELFF. DNA of the CDR3: TGCGCCAGCAGCCACCCGTTGCAGGGCGGGGAGCTGTTTTTT.

The V gene is TRBV5-1, the J gene TRBJ1-6; unclear D gene. The germline V gene has CDR1 SGHRS and CDR2 YFSETQ. The CDR3 runs to 17 residues. With 1 base removed from V and 5 bases from J, the gap between germline ends came to 16 bases. The CDR3 DNA reads TGCGCCAGCAGCTTGAGGGCAGAAGCCGGGAATAATTCACCCCTCCACTTT. Its protein product is CASSLRAEAGNNSPLHF.

This chain links TRBV28 with TRBJ2-3, with 8 positions matching TRBD2. Germline V gene lookup returns CDR1 MDHEN and CDR2 SYDVKM. The CDR3 has 16 amino acids. After removal of 7 bases from V and 1 base from J, the junction contained 10 bases not matched to a gene. CDR3 sequence: CASTHRLTSGTDTQYF. The CDR3 DNA sequence: TGTGCCAGCACCCATAGGTTGACTAGCGGCACAGATACGCAGTATTTT. Full variable domain (remainder filled in from reference TRBV28 and TRBJ2-3): DVKVTQSSRYLVKRTGEKVFLECVQDMDHENMFWYRQDPGLGLRLIYFSYDVKMKEKGDIPEGYSVSREKKERFSLILESASTNQTSMYLCASTHRLTSGTDTQYFGPGTRLTVL.

The gene calls are TRBV27 and TRBJ2-7, with D possibly TRBD2 on 5 matching bases. Germline CDR1 reads MNHEY; CDR2 reads SMNVEV (reference sequence). Trimming cost V 5 bases and J 3 bases, with 11 bases left between them. The CDR3 loop spans 13 amino acids. The CDR3 is CASSNAGDYEQYF. The CDR3 DNA is TGTGCCAGCAGTAACGCCGGGGACTACGAGCAGTACTTC.

This chain connects TRBV6-1 to TRBJ2-4; 9 nucleotides match TRBD2. The CDR3 extends over 16 amino acids. Per germline, CDR1 MNHNS and CDR2 SASEGT. V lost 1 base to trimming and J lost 3 bases; unmatched junction nucleotides: 4. CDR3: CASSEVAGDVKNIQYF. The DNA of the CDR3 is TGTGCCAGCAGTGAAGTAGCGGGAGATGTCAAAAACATTCAGTACTTC.

This clone turned up a few times. This sequence joins TRBV3-1 (or the pseudogene TRBV3-2) and TRBJ2-2, with 8 nucleotides matching TRBD1. The CDR3 runs 17 residues. Unmatched junction bases numbered 9, after V lost 2 bases and J lost 4 bases. Germline V gene data show CDR1 as LGHDT and CDR2 as YNNKEL (reference sequence). CDR3 in DNA: TGTGCCAGCAGCCAATACGGACAGGGCGGAGGCACCGGGGAGCTGTTTTTT. Its protein product is CASSQYGQGGGTGELFF.

The chain links TRBV27 to TRBJ1-6; weak D call: TRBD1 (6 bases). Germline-derived CDR1 and CDR2 are MNHEY and SMNVEV (reference sequence). This CDR3 contains 15 residues. V was pared by 3 bases and J by 7 bases, with 13 bases between. CDR3 loop: CASSFQQGRNSPLHF. In nucleotides, the CDR3 is TGTGCCAGCAGTTTCCAACAGGGACGGAATTCACCCCTCCACTTT.

The genes are TRBV5-1 and TRBJ1-1; 10 nucleotides agree with TRBD1. Per the germline V gene, CDR1 is SGHRS and CDR2 is YFSETQ. The CDR3 length is 15 residues. V gave up 2 bases and J gave up 1 base; unmatched junction bases: 2. CDR3 residues: CASSLGQGGNTEAFF. The CDR3 DNA sequence: TGCGCCAGCAGCTTAGGACAGGGGGGGAACACTGAAGCTTTCTTT.

In its sample, this clone was seen once. The gene calls are TRBV5-1 and TRBJ2-1; possibly TRBD2 for D (5 bases). The CDR3 extends over 13 amino acids. Between the trimmed V and J ends, which lost 6 bases and 7 bases, there was a span of 14 bases. The germline gives CDR1 SGHRS, CDR2 YFSETQ. The chain's CDR3 is CASNEGVTNEQFF. The CDR3 DNA reads TGCGCCAGCAACGAGGGAGTGACGAATGAGCAGTTCTTC.

The chain employs TRBV14 and TRBJ2-7; D gene ambiguous. Germline lookup yields CDR1 SGHDN and CDR2 FVKESK. Trimming cost V 1 base and J 0 bases, with 13 bases left between them. CDR3 size: 16 residues. The CDR3 nucleotides read TGTGCCAGCAGCCAAGTCCCCGGCAGGTTCTCCTACGAGCAGTACTTC. Its protein product is CASSQVPGRFSYEQYF.

The chain employs TRBV24-1 and TRBJ2-3; 14 bases are a match to TRBD2. Germline loops: CDR1 KGHDR, CDR2 SFDVKD. The CDR3 is 16 residues long. The ends lost 3 bases at V and 9 bases at J; junction bases unmatched: 7. This CDR3 is CATSDPKTSGGATQYF. CDR3 in DNA: TGTGCCACCAGTGATCCAAAGACTAGCGGGGGGGCGACGCAGTATTTT.

This clone was counted once. The chain uses TRBV12-3 or TRBV12-4 and TRBJ2-7; 8 bases are shared with TRBD2. The CDR3 contains 13 residues. The trim removed 6 bases at V and 2 bases at J, leaving 3 bases unmatched. The CDR3 sequence: CASRQTSAYEQYF. The CDR3 DNA sequence: TGTGCCAGCAGGCAGACTAGCGCCTACGAGCAGTACTTC.

The chain links TRBV23-1 to TRBJ2-7; the match to TRBD1 covers 8 bases. TRBV23-1 is an ORF, with its function uncertain. The CDR3 consists of 17 residues. The V segment lost 1 base and the J segment 4 bases; nucleotides outside the gene matches: 12. CDR3 bases: TGCGCCAGCAGTCAATTAGGGGCCGGGACAGGTCGATACGAGCAGTACTTC. Encoded protein: CASSQLGAGTGRYEQYF.

The rearrangement links TRBV6-5 to TRBJ1-6; TRBD1 agrees at 8 bases. The V gene end was trimmed by 6 bases and the J gene end by 10 bases; junction bases not matched to a gene: 8. From germline, CDR1 is MNHEY and CDR2 SVGAGI. The CDR3 totals 14 residues. CDR3 region: CASSDRGEMSPLHF. The CDR3 DNA follows: TGTGCCAGCAGCGACAGGGGCGAGATGTCACCCCTCCACTTT.

CDR3 in amino acids: CASSTGSWTEAFF. The CDR3 region has the DNA TGTGCCAGTAGTACAGGCAGTTGGACTGAAGCTTTCTTT. V and J are TRBV19 and TRBJ1-1; D gene ambiguous. The CDR3 contains 13 residues. The ends were cut back, 4 bases at V and 5 bases at J, with 11 bases in the middle. Germline loops: CDR1 LNHDA, CDR2 SQIVND (reference sequence). Full variable domain (remainder filled in from reference TRBV19 and TRBJ1-1): DGGITQSPKYLFRKEGQNVTLSCEQNLNHDAMYWYRQDPGQGLRLIYYSQIVNDFQKGDIAEGYSVSREKKESFPLTVTSAQKNPTAFYLCASSTGSWTEAFFGQGTRLTVV.

V gene TRBV6-5 combines with J gene TRBJ1-1; D not resolved. CDR3 length: 12 residues. Between the trimmed V and J ends, which lost 10 bases and 2 bases, there was a span of 11 bases. The germline V gene encodes CDR1 MNHEY and CDR2 SVGAGI. CDR3 sequence reads: CANSNSNTEAFF. The CDR3 coding sequence is TGTGCCAACAGCAACAGCAACACTGAAGCTTTCTTT.

The chain carries TRBV6-5 and TRBJ1-2, with D perhaps matching TRBD1 (5 bases). This CDR3 has 15 amino acids. Trimming removed 10 bases at V and 5 bases at J, with 23 bases between. The germline V gene encodes CDR1 MNHEY and CDR2 SVGAGI. The chain's CDR3 is CATPGEVFRAYGYTF. In DNA, the CDR3 is TGTGCCACCCCCGGAGAGGTTTTCAGGGCTTATGGCTACACCTTC.

The chain has TRBV9 and TRBJ1-1; no clear D gene. Germline CDR1 reads SGDLS; CDR2 reads YYNGEE. Trimming removed 3 bases at V and 0 bases at J, with 9 bases between. This CDR3 region has 14 residues. The CDR3 region is CASSAQALNTEAFF. The CDR3 nucleotides are TGTGCCAGCAGCGCCCAGGCCCTGAACACTGAAGCTTTCTTT.

The chain couples TRBV24-1 to TRBJ1-1, with D unresolved. The germline CDR1 and CDR2 sequences are KGHDR and SFDVKD. The CDR3 length is 13 residues. V was trimmed by 6 bases and J by 2 bases, leaving 9 bases between them. The CDR3 DNA follows: TGTGCCACCAGTACTAAGGCAAACACTGAAGCTTTCTTT. Protein sequence: CATSTKANTEAFF.

The chain carries TRBV3-1 (or the pseudogene TRBV3-2) and TRBJ2-5; 7 positions match TRBD2. Germline CDR1 LGHDT, CDR2 YNNKEL (reference sequence). V gave up 1 base and J gave up 7 bases; unmatched junction bases: 3. The length of the CDR3 is 13 residues. This CDR3 is CASSQGPGGTQYF. In DNA, the CDR3 is TGTGCCAGCAGCCAAGGACCGGGGGGGACCCAGTACTTC.

The chain is built from TRBV14 and TRBJ2-5; possibly TRBD1 for D (6 bases). CDR3 length: 15 residues. V lost 4 bases and J lost 5, with 17 bases in between. The germline gives CDR1 SGHDN, CDR2 FVKESK. The CDR3 DNA reads as TGTGCCAGCAGCCCCTACGGGACACGTTTGGAGACCCAGTACTTC. It codes for CASSPYGTRLETQYF.

V usage is TRBV28 and J usage is TRBJ1-5, with 9 bases fitting TRBD1. Losses at the gene ends were 4 bases for V and 2 bases for J; bases not matched to a gene: 6. The CDR3 spans 16 residues. The germline CDR1 and CDR2 sequences are MDHEN and SYDVKM. In DNA, the CDR3 is TGTGCCAGCAGTTCACAGGGGGCGGGGGGCAATCAGCCCCAGCATTTT. It codes for CASSSQGAGGNQPQHF. Combining the CDR3 with reference TRBV28 and TRBJ1-5 gives the whole variable domain DVKVTQSSRYLVKRTGEKVFLECVQDMDHENMFWYRQDPGLGLRLIYFSYDVKMKEKGDIPEGYSVSREKKERFSLILESASTNQTSMYLCASSSQGAGGNQPQHFGDGTRLSIL.

The V gene is TRBV11-3, the J gene TRBJ2-5, with 8 bases identical to TRBD2. Losses at the gene ends were 2 bases for V and 2 bases for J; bases not matched to a gene: 4. CDR1 and CDR2 (germline): SGHNT, YENEEA. CDR3 length equals 15 residues. The CDR3 nucleotides read TGTGCCAGCAGCTTAAGCGGGGGAAAACAAGAGACCCAGTACTTC. This translates into CASSLSGGKQETQYF.

The gene calls are TRBV12-3 or TRBV12-4 and TRBJ2-1; D perhaps matches TRBD2 (6 bases). V lost 8 bases to trimming and J lost 5 bases, with 13 bases between them. There are 13 residues in the CDR3. The CDR3 sequence: CASGGFINNEQFF. CDR3 bases: TGTGCCAGCGGAGGGTTCATTAACAATGAGCAGTTCTTC.